These T cell receptor beta chains were read from a single sample in a study of T cell responses to AZD1222 COVID-19 vaccine. Profiling relied on immunoSEQ multiplex PCR, and the TCRdb table lists in-frame clones only, not all of them. The sample contains 150,000 or so clones, roughly 90% of which appear only once. The material sequenced was peripheral blood, taken on day 0 of AZD1222 vaccination. The source of these receptors is an adult in good health. Each CDR3 is given with its conserved first and last residue. Clone size is not always given. Where it is, it says once, few, many or a class for expanded clones.

size,V,J,CDR3
once,TRBV19,TRBJ1-6,CASSIAENNSPLHF
.,TRBV10-3,TRBJ1-4,CAISGQGALNEKLFF
.,TRBV5-6,TRBJ1-1,CASSRVGVQAEAFF
.,TRBV19,TRBJ2-2,CALRRTNTGELFF
.,TRBV19,TRBJ1-1,CASASQGITEAFF
.,TRBV9,TRBJ1-1,CASSVSGQGGTEAFF
.,TRBV5-1,TRBJ1-4,CASSTGQPDEKLFF
.,TRBV11-1,TRBJ1-2,CASSLHPGNYGYTF
.,TRBV15,TRBJ2-3,CATSPTRGDSTDTQYF
.,TRBV7-9,TRBJ2-7,CASSLGFGPGGTYEQYF
.,TRBV12-3/TRBV12-4,TRBJ1-2,CASRGLGYGYTF
.,TRBV12-3/TRBV12-4,TRBJ2-6,CASSLDPRSVLTF
.,TRBV19,TRBJ2-7,CASGWGHSYEQYF
.,TRBV12-3/TRBV12-4,TRBJ1-4,CASSAGNEKLFF
once,TRBV19,TRBJ2-4,CASSRDAGTGKYF
.,TRBV15,TRBJ1-5,CATSRDQGGQPQHF
.,TRBV6-5,TRBJ1-2,CASRIKGMDGYTF
once,TRBV7-3,TRBJ2-5,CASSLGLAGQETQYF
.,TRBV7-6,TRBJ1-2,CASSFGGGYTF
once,TRBV19,TRBJ1-1,CASRRTTQWDTEAFF
.,TRBV10-1,TRBJ2-2,CASSESKQGDTGELFF
.,TRBV7-2,TRBJ2-1,CASSLALSGRDEQFF
.,TRBV11-2,TRBJ2-1,CASSFGTSEYNEQFF
.,TRBV6-2/TRBV6-3,TRBJ2-1,CASSYPIGQTYNEQFF
.,TRBV7-7,TRBJ2-1,CASSLGGGGVGYNEQFF
.,TRBV19,TRBJ1-5,CASSFRGRGGQPQHF
.,TRBV11-2,TRBJ2-5,CASSRPPSTGAYQETQYF
.,TRBV11-2,TRBJ1-4,CASSIQGANEKLFF
.,TRBV28,TRBJ2-7,CASTDSIYEQYF
.,TRBV6-4,TRBJ2-3,CASSQGQGSTDTQYF
.,TRBV5-6,TRBJ2-5,CASSYSGWEETQYF
once,TRBV30,TRBJ2-5,CAWSRGDETQYF
few,TRBV27,TRBJ1-5,CASSSQQGLVNQPQHF
.,TRBV6-1,TRBJ2-5,CASSPWQETQYF
.,TRBV5-4,TRBJ1-1,CASSLGSQITEAFF
.,TRBV7-2,TRBJ2-5,CASSLIIQETQYF
.,TRBV18,TRBJ2-5,CASSPYQETQYF
.,TRBV6-6,TRBJ2-3,CASGGVKDTQYF